The entry below describes one TCR beta chain. MiXCR was run by TCRdb on the PCR reads, yielding one entry per CDR3 protein. Among 8,500 to 14,000 distinct CDR3 sequences listed, around 56% were seen once. CDR1 and CDR2 from the germline V gene are MNHNS and SASEGT. With V trimmed by 6 bases and J by 2 bases, 10 bases remained unmatched. CDR3 length: 15 residues. The source of the sample is a study of tumor-infiltrating lymphocytes in oesophageal squamous cell carcinoma. The clonotype comes from a male donor with esophageal squamous cell carcinoma. V usage is TRBV6-1 and J usage is TRBJ2-7; 7 positions agree with TRBD1. The sample taken for sequencing was esophageal tumor tissue. The CDR3 DNA reads TGTGCCAGCAGCGCCGAGGGAGACAGGGCCTACGAGCAGTACTTC. It encodes CASSAEGDRAYEQYF.